The 32 T cell receptor beta chains below were found in one sample sequenced in a study of T cell changes during pregnancy in multiple sclerosis. Data came from immunoSEQ multiplex PCR; TCRdb stores just in-frame clones and leaves some out. This table has 84,000 or so clones, 94% appearing once. Sequenced here: peripheral blood, sampled in the third trimester of pregnancy. These receptors were taken from a female donor with multiple sclerosis, enrolled in a pregnancy study.

CDR3 DNA: TGTGCCTGGAGTGTACTTCGGACTAGCTTCGCCTACAATGAGCAGTTCTTC. Residues: CAWSVLRTSFAYNEQFF. The J gene is TRBJ2-1, the V gene TRBV30, with 8 bases that match TRBD2. Per germline, CDR1 GTSNPN and CDR2 SVGIG (reference sequence). Unmatched junction bases numbered 9, after V lost 0 bases and J lost 2 bases. The CDR3 extends over 17 amino acids.

The chain employs TRBV5-1 and TRBJ2-7; 10 bases agree with TRBD1. The germline V gene encodes CDR1 SGHRS and CDR2 YFSETQ. The V segment lost 7 bases and the J segment 7 bases; nucleotides outside the gene matches: 11. This CDR3 comprises 14 residues. CDR3 in DNA: TGCGCCAGCGGCCCGGGACAGGGGCTGTGGGAGCAGTACTTC. As protein: CASGPGQGLWEQYF.

The V gene is TRBV6-1, the J gene TRBJ1-1; D possibly corresponds to TRBD1 (5 bases). V was cut by 3 bases and J by 0 bases, with 11 bases left in between. The CDR3 runs 15 residues. Germline values: CDR1 MNHNS, CDR2 SASEGT. The CDR3 region is CASSENDSMNTEAFF. The CDR3 bases are TGTGCCAGCAGTGAGAATGACAGCATGAACACTGAAGCTTTCTTT.

The chain combines TRBV6-6 with TRBJ1-1; a weak D match, TRBD1 (6 bases). The V end lost 3 bases, the J end lost 0 bases, and 11 bases lay between the germline ends. Germline CDR1 reads MNHNY; CDR2 reads SVGAGI (reference sequence). There are 15 residues in the CDR3. The CDR3 DNA reads as TGTGCCAGCAGTTATTGGCCAGGGGTGAACACTGAAGCTTTCTTT. Translation: CASSYWPGVNTEAFF.

This chain links TRBV5-6 with TRBJ1-1, with D possibly TRBD1 on 5 matching bases. This CDR3 spans 14 amino acids. Germline values: CDR1 SGHDT, CDR2 YYEEEE. Trimming removed 3 bases at V and 2 bases at J, with 11 bases between. This chain's CDR3 is CASSYQGTNTEAFF. In DNA, the CDR3 is TGTGCCAGCAGCTACCAGGGTACCAACACTGAAGCTTTCTTT.

V is TRBV9 and J is TRBJ2-3; 7 nucleotides align to TRBD2. CDR1 is SGDLS and CDR2 is YYNGEE in the germline V gene. V gave up 4 bases and J gave up 2 bases; unmatched junction bases: 7. The CDR3 runs to 15 residues. The CDR3 loop is CASSSRGRDTDTQYF. The DNA of the CDR3 is TGTGCCAGCAGCTCGCGGGGGAGAGACACAGATACGCAGTATTTT. Supplemented by reference TRBV9 and TRBJ2-3, the full variable domain reads DSGVTQTPKHLITATGQRVTLRCSPRSGDLSVYWYQQSLDQGLQFLIQYYNGEERAKGNILERFSAQQFPDLHSELNLSSLELGDSALYFCASSSRGRDTDTQYFGPGTRLTVL.

The CDR3 is CASSPWKGRGTDQPQHF. CDR3 coding DNA: TGTGCCAGCTCACCATGGAAGGGGCGCGGAACCGATCAGCCCCAGCATTTT. The gene calls are TRBV18 and TRBJ1-5, with TRBD1 as a possible D gene (5 bases). This CDR3 is built from 17 residues. In germline, CDR1 is KGHSH, CDR2 LQKENI. V was cut by 2 bases and J by 5 bases, with 19 bases left in between.

This chain connects TRBV5-1 to TRBJ2-7; no clear D gene. CDR1 and CDR2 from the germline V gene are SGHRS and YFSETQ. The CDR3 has 11 amino acids. The V end was cut by 1 base, the J end by 7 bases, with 6 bases between. CDR3 protein: CASSLIGEQYF. The CDR3 coding sequence is TGCGCCAGCAGCTTGATCGGGGAGCAGTACTTC.

This chain uses TRBV7-2 with TRBJ1-2; no firm D call. The CDR3 is 14 residues long. Trimming stripped 5 bases from V and 2 bases from J, with 12 bases between. In germline, CDR1 is SGHTA, CDR2 FQGNSA. This chain's CDR3 is CASSPSTRNYGYTF. The CDR3 nucleotides are TGTGCCAGCAGCCCCTCGACACGAAACTATGGCTACACCTTC.

The CDR3 loop reads CASSEGPFYGYTF. CDR3 nucleotide sequence: TGTGCCAGCAGTGAGGGGCCTTTCTATGGCTACACCTTC. This sequence joins TRBV6-1 and TRBJ1-2, with D possibly being TRBD1 (5 bases). Trimming removed 3 bases at V and 4 bases at J, with 9 bases between. Germline V gene data show CDR1 as MNHNS and CDR2 as SASEGT. The CDR3 consists of 13 residues.

The gene calls are TRBV7-2 and TRBJ1-1; D is undetermined. Germline V lookup: CDR1 SGHTA, CDR2 FQGNSA. The CDR3 contains 14 residues. V was trimmed by 7 bases and J by 0 bases, leaving 12 bases between them. CDR3 nucleotides: TGTGCCAGCAAAGCCAGGCGAATGAACACTGAAGCTTTCTTT. It is translated as CASKARRMNTEAFF. The whole variable domain, remainder taken from reference TRBV7-2 and TRBJ1-1, is GAGVSQSPSNKVTEKGKDVELRCDPISGHTALYWYRQSLGQGLEFLIYFQGNSAPDKSGLPSDRFSAERTGGSVSTLTIQRTQQEDSAVYLCASKARRMNTEAFFGQGTRLTVV.

CDR3: CASSPAGTGNEQYF. DNA for the CDR3: TGTGCCAGCAGCCCCGCTGGGACAGGGAACGAGCAGTACTTC. The V and J genes are TRBV7-6 and TRBJ2-7, with 9 bases aligning to TRBD1. V shed 5 bases and J 5 bases; nucleotides not matched to a gene: 7. The CDR3 spans 14 residues. The germline CDR1 and CDR2 sequences are SGHVS and FNYEAQ. Complete variable domain (other parts from reference TRBV7-6 and TRBJ2-7): GAGVSQSPRYKVTKRGQDVALRCDPISGHVSLYWYRQALGQGPEFLTYFNYEAQQDKSGLPNDRFSAERPEGSISTLTIQRTEQRDSAMYRCASSPAGTGNEQYFGPGTRLTVT.

The rearrangement links TRBV7-2 to TRBJ2-1; D possibly corresponds to TRBD2 (7 bases). Germline CDR1 and CDR2: SGHTA and FQGNSA. The CDR3 loop spans 15 amino acids. The V end was cut by 1 base, the J end by 8 bases, with 15 bases between. CDR3 sequence reads: CASSLERGAGDEQFF. The CDR3 DNA reads TGTGCCAGCAGCTTAGAAAGGGGGGCGGGAGATGAGCAGTTCTTC.

This chain links TRBV6-5 with TRBJ2-1; a possible D gene is TRBD2 (6 bases). V dropped 2 bases and J dropped 4 bases, with 15 bases sitting between them. The germline CDR1 and CDR2 sequences are MNHEY and SVGAGI. The CDR3 consists of 16 residues. This CDR3 reads CASSYTPGTGYNEQFF. In nucleotides, the CDR3 is TGTGCCAGCAGTTACACCCCCGGGACTGGATACAATGAGCAGTTCTTC.

The chain has TRBV13 and TRBJ2-1, with TRBD1 matching over 9 bases. Unmatched junction bases numbered 9, after V lost 5 bases and J lost 10 bases. The germline V gene encodes CDR1 PRHDT and CDR2 FYEKMQ (reference sequence). The CDR3 is 14 residues long. CDR3 sequence (DNA): TGTGCCAGCAGCCGCGACAGGGGGGGGTCGGAGCAGTTCTTC. Encoded protein: CASSRDRGGSEQFF.

The rearrangement links TRBV13 to TRBJ2-1; 8 nucleotides agree with TRBD2. Trimming cost V 5 bases and J 5 bases; bases outside gene matches: 11. Germline V gives CDR1 PRHDT, CDR2 FYEKMQ (reference sequence). The CDR3 contains 16 residues. The DNA of the CDR3 is TGTGCCAGCAGCCCCCGTGGGGCGGGGGGCCACAATGAGCAGTTCTTC. Amino acids: CASSPRGAGGHNEQFF.

The rearrangement links TRBV6-5 to TRBJ1-1; no clear D gene. The CDR3 covers 13 residues. V was shortened by 2 bases and J by 4 bases, with 8 bases between the two germline ends. Germline assignment: CDR1 MNHEY and CDR2 SVGAGI. CDR3 nucleotide sequence: TGTGCCAGCAGTTACGCGGAGAGCACTGAAGCTTTCTTT. Translation gives CASSYAESTEAFF.

This chain connects TRBV4-1 to TRBJ1-2, with 7 positions matching TRBD1. The CDR3 is 14 amino acids. Germline CDR1 is MGHRA and CDR2 is YSYEKL. J gave up 3 bases and V 3 bases, and 4 bases lay outside the gene matches. CDR3 DNA: TGCGCCAGCAGCCATAGACAGGGCGACTATGGCTACACCTTC. Encoded protein: CASSHRQGDYGYTF.

V usage is TRBV7-8 and J usage is TRBJ1-2; perhaps TRBD1 as D (6 bases). This CDR3 is 18 amino acids long. Trimming left V 4 bases short and J 3 bases short, with 24 bases between. Germline V gives CDR1 SGHVS, CDR2 FQNEAQ. CDR3 sequence (DNA): TGTGCCAGCAGCTCTCTGGGGGCCAACAGGGATCGGCACTATGGCTACACCTTC. Its protein product is CASSSLGANRDRHYGYTF.

This clone was counted a single time. The genes are TRBV28 and TRBJ1-2, with D possibly matching TRBD1 (6 bases). Germline values: CDR1 MDHEN, CDR2 SYDVKM. Trimming stripped 6 bases from V and 0 bases from J, with 14 bases between. This CDR3 has 15 residues. CDR3 residues: CASSPGDKPNYGYTF. Here the CDR3 DNA reads TGTGCCAGCAGCCCAGGGGACAAGCCTAACTATGGCTACACCTTC.

The CDR3 protein is CASSEYGAGGFNEQFF. In nucleotides, the CDR3 is TGTGCCAGCAGTGAATACGGAGCGGGGGGGTTTAATGAGCAGTTCTTC. V and J are TRBV25-1 and TRBJ2-1, with 10 nucleotides matching TRBD2. The CDR3 consists of 16 residues. CDR1 MGHDK and CDR2 SYGVNS come from the germline V gene. The V gene end was trimmed by 0 bases and the J gene end by 7 bases; junction bases not matched to a gene: 6. The full variable domain, its missing parts supplied by reference TRBV25-1 and TRBJ2-1, is EADIYQTPRYLVIGTGKKITLECSQTMGHDKMYWYQQDPGMELHLIHYSYGVNSTEKGDLSSESTVSRIRTEHFPLTLESARPSHTSQYLCASSEYGAGGFNEQFFGPGTRLTVL.

This chain links TRBV6-1 with TRBJ1-3, with D possibly TRBD1 on 6 matching bases. This CDR3 is 15 amino acids long. Germline assignment: CDR1 MNHNS and CDR2 SASEGT. V was cut by 5 bases and J by 0 bases, with 11 bases left in between. The CDR3: CASSTQGYSGNTIYF. CDR3 sequence (DNA): TGTGCCAGCAGTACACAGGGATACTCTGGAAACACCATATATTTT.

This chain joins TRBV2 and TRBJ1-2; D gene uncertain. The V gene lost 7 bases and the J gene lost 6 bases, with 15 bases spanning the gap. The CDR3 is made up of 13 amino acids. In germline, CDR1 is SNHLY, CDR2 FYNNEI. The CDR3 loop is CASKSTEGNGYTF. The CDR3 coding sequence is TGTGCCAGCAAGTCTACCGAGGGTAATGGCTACACCTTC.

This chain connects TRBV20-1 to TRBJ1-2, with 12 bases that match TRBD1. Germline V gene data show CDR1 as DFQATT and CDR2 as SNEGSKA (reference sequence). The CDR3 sequence is 11 residues long. The CDR3 region is CRGTGGDGYTF. CDR3 coding DNA: TGCAGGGGGACAGGGGGCGATGGCTACACCTTC.

This chain joins TRBV6-5 and TRBJ2-5, with TRBD1 matching over 9 bases. Germline V gives CDR1 MNHEY, CDR2 SVGAGI. The CDR3 length is 14 residues. The junction had 13 bases not matched to a gene; V was cut back by 7 bases and J by 10 bases. The DNA of the CDR3 is TGTGCCAGCACTAATGACCGGACAGGGGACGACCAGTACTTC. This encodes CASTNDRTGDDQYF.

This clone showed up just once. The V call is TRBV6-4, the J call TRBJ1-1, with TRBD1 identical over 10 bases. CDR1 is MRHNA and CDR2 is SNTAGT in the germline V gene. With 5 bases clipped from V and 4 bases from J, the junction kept 4 bases outside the gene matches. This CDR3 region has 14 residues. CDR3 sequence: CASSRDRGTTEAFF. CDR3 sequence (DNA): TGTGCCAGCAGTCGGGACAGGGGTACCACTGAAGCTTTCTTT.

This clone was picked up one time. The chain uses TRBV6-5 and TRBJ1-5; D ambiguous. The CDR3 is 14 residues long. Germline V gives CDR1 MNHEY, CDR2 SVGAGI. Trimming left V 5 bases short and J 1 base short, with 9 bases between. The CDR3 spells CASSLSESNQPQHF. The DNA of the CDR3 is TGTGCCAGCAGTCTCTCAGAAAGCAATCAGCCCCAGCATTTT.

CDR3 nucleotides: TGCGCCAGCAGCCAGGTTTGGCGGACTGAAGCTTTCTTT. Protein product: CASSQVWRTEAFF. The V and J genes are TRBV4-1 and TRBJ1-1; D is unclear. V was trimmed by 3 bases and J by 5 bases, leaving 10 bases between them. The CDR3 is 13 amino acids. Germline V gene data show CDR1 as MGHRA and CDR2 as YSYEKL.

V and J are TRBV5-5 and TRBJ2-5, with D maybe TRBD2 (6 bases). V was cut by 1 base and J by 2 bases, with 9 bases left in between. Germline CDR1 SGHKS, CDR2 YYEKEE (reference sequence). This CDR3 has 14 residues. CDR3 residues: CASSLIGGQETQYF. The CDR3 coding sequence is TGTGCCAGCAGCTTGATCGGGGGACAAGAGACCCAGTACTTC.

This chain uses TRBV30 with TRBJ2-7; D unclear. The CDR3 is made up of 11 amino acids. Trimming pared 5 bases from V and 6 bases from J, leaving 11 bases between. The germline V gene has CDR1 GTSNPN and CDR2 SVGIG (reference sequence). Written as DNA, the CDR3 is TGTGCCTGGTCAGACTTGACCGAGCAGTACTTC. Translated: CAWSDLTEQYF.

The chain links TRBV5-1 to TRBJ1-1; D is unclear. This CDR3 spans 14 amino acids. With 4 bases removed from V and 1 base from J, the gap between germline ends came to 11 bases. The germline CDR1 and CDR2 sequences are SGHRS and YFSETQ. CDR3 DNA: TGCGCCAGCAGCCATGGGGAGGCGAACACTGAAGCTTTCTTT. It is translated as CASSHGEANTEAFF. The full variable domain, rest sourced from reference TRBV5-1 and TRBJ1-1, is KAGVTQTPRYLIKTRGQQVTLSCSPISGHRSVSWYQQTPGQGLQFLFEYFSETQRNKGNFPGRFSGRQFSNSRSEMNVSTLELGDSALYLCASSHGEANTEAFFGQGTRLTVV.

The chain recombines TRBV21-1 with TRBJ1-6. TRBV21-1 is a listed pseudogene. The CDR3 covers 16 residues. The CDR3 spells CASSAQRLPYNSPLHF. CDR3 in DNA: TGTGCCAGCAGCGCCCAGAGGTTACCCTATAATTCACCCCTCCACTTT.